Reported below is one T cell receptor beta chain. Germline CDR1 MNHEY, CDR2 SMNVEV (reference sequence). Trimming cost V 1 base and J 4 bases, with 13 bases left between them. The CDR3 covers 15 residues. Study processing details: Researchers report that nucleated cell counts were estimated from reference gene primer amplification. The repertoire was sequenced with immunoSEQ multiplex PCR; TCRdb's copy has only in-frame clones and lacks some. That table supplies the V and J calls and clone size; D and trimming were determined from the DNA. Of roughly 34,000 clones in the sample, roughly three quarters were seen once. The record originates from a study of blood T cell repertoires in COVID-19. As for the study in general: Samples representing acute and convalescent COVID-19 were sourced from the United States, Italy and Spain. T cells, B-cell-depleted T cells, or PBMCs provided the cDNA or gDNA that served as material.

The chain joins TRBV27 to TRBJ1-2; tentatively, D is TRBD1 (5 bases). The specimen sequenced was peripheral blood. The sequence derives from a human donor in a cohort sampled during active COVID-19. In DNA, the CDR3 is TGTGCCAGCAGTTTATACGGGGGTGAGGGCTATGGCTACACCTTC. This translates into CASSLYGGEGYGYTF.